This T cell receptor beta chain was recorded in a study of follicular helper T cells after annual influenza vaccination. Assay used: immunoSEQ multiplex PCR; TCRdb lists only in-frame clones, some missing. The data contain thousands of clones, over 80% of them singletons. The V gene end was trimmed by 3 bases and the J gene end by 10 bases; junction bases not matched to a gene: 9. There are 13 residues in the CDR3. Germline V gene data show CDR1 as SQVTM and CDR2 as ANQGSEA. As for time point: 2015-2016 season, pre-vaccination. ICOS+CD38+ and ICOS-CD38- fractions were sorted from non-naive CD4+CXCR5+PD-1+ cells.

The source of this sequence is an adult who received the influenza vaccine. Sequenced material: CXCR5+ CD38- circulating T follicular helper cells from blood, taken on the day of influenza vaccination. This sample's subset: circulating Tfh, non-naive CD4+CXCR5+PD-1+ (ICOS+CD38+ or ICOS-CD38-). This chain joins TRBV29-1 and TRBJ1-1; 9 nucleotides match TRBD1. The CDR3 region has the DNA TGCAGCGTTGAGGAGACGGGACAGGGTACAGCTTTCTTT. It specifies CSVEETGQGTAFF.